One and the same sample provided the 14 T cell receptor beta chains below, sequenced in a study of immune evolution from preneoplasia to lung adenocarcinoma. The method was immunoSEQ multiplex PCR; TCRdb's version includes in-frame clones alone and lacks a portion of them. The sample comprises about 10,000 clones, over 70% of which are singletons, and less than 4% rests with the top ten. Sequencing used FFPE minimally invasive lung adenocarcinoma tissue. The receptor set was obtained from a person aged 60-80 years with lung adenocarcinoma.

In this sample, this clone turned up once. This chain links TRBV14 with TRBJ2-1, with 15 nucleotides matching TRBD2. The CDR3 sequence is 15 residues long. Germline CDR1 reads SGHDN; CDR2 reads FVKESK. The J segment lost 10 bases and the V segment lost 4 bases, leaving 5 bases of the junction unmatched. The CDR3 spells CASSRTSGGAREQFF. The DNA of the CDR3 is TGTGCCAGCAGCCGGACTAGCGGGGGGGCGAGGGAGCAGTTCTTC.

The chain uses TRBV19 and TRBJ1-5, with TRBD1 matching over 10 bases. The CDR3 has 17 amino acids. CDR1 LNHDA and CDR2 SQIVND come from the germline V gene (reference sequence). After removal of 4 bases from V and 1 base from J, the junction contained 7 bases not matched to a gene. CDR3 protein: CASSTGQGGPSNQPQHF. The CDR3 DNA sequence: TGTGCCAGTAGTACCGGACAGGGGGGACCAAGCAATCAGCCCCAGCATTTT.

The chain recombines TRBV27 with TRBJ1-1, with D possibly matching TRBD1 (6 bases). V shed 10 bases and J shed 3 bases, with 12 bases lying between them. The V gene's germline CDR1 is MNHEY and CDR2 SMNVEV (reference sequence). The CDR3 runs 12 residues. CDR3 amino acids: CATGQQDTEAFF. CDR3 DNA sequence: TGTGCCACCGGACAGCAAGACACTGAAGCTTTCTTT.

Points on this clone: One end of the junction fails to match germline, which may point to a read error. The V gene is TRBV28, the J gene TRBJ1-3; D is ambiguous. There are 16 residues in the CDR3. The germline gives CDR1 MDHEN, CDR2 SYDVKM. The CDR3 nucleotides are TGTGTCAGCAGCCTCGCCGCCTCTATCTCTGGAAACACCATATATTTT. It codes for CVSSLAASISGNTIYF. The full variable domain, its missing parts supplied by reference TRBV28 and TRBJ1-3, is DVKVTQSSRYLVKRTGEKVFLECVQDMDHENMFWYRQDPGLGLRLIYFSYDVKMKEKGDIPEGYSVSREKKERFSLILESASTNQTSMYLCVSSLAASISGNTIYFGEGSWLTVV.

This CDR3 is CASRMDRNNSPLHF. The CDR3 DNA follows: TGTGCCAGCAGGATGGACAGGAATAATTCACCCCTCCACTTT. The genes are TRBV28 and TRBJ1-6; 7 bases line up with TRBD1. CDR3 length: 14 residues. Germline-derived CDR1 and CDR2 are MDHEN and SYDVKM. Trimming cost V 6 bases and J 5 bases; bases outside gene matches: 4.

The chain carries TRBV6-1 and TRBJ2-5; maybe TRBD1 (6 bases). Germline CDR1 and CDR2: MNHNS and SASEGT. Trimming removed 2 bases at V and 2 bases at J, with 15 bases between. The CDR3 loop spans 16 amino acids. The CDR3 reads CASSERTGFGQETQYF. CDR3 DNA: TGTGCCAGCAGTGAAAGAACAGGGTTTGGTCAAGAGACCCAGTACTTC.

This chain joins TRBV19 and TRBJ2-3; TRBD2 matches 9 bases. CDR1 is LNHDA and CDR2 is SQIVND in the germline V gene (reference sequence). The length of the CDR3 is 15 residues. Losses at the gene ends were 1 base for V and 4 bases for J; bases not matched to a gene: 3. The CDR3 reads CASSIGGGAADTQYF. CDR3 sequence (DNA): TGTGCCAGTAGTATAGGCGGGGGGGCCGCAGATACGCAGTATTTT.

The V call is TRBV5-1, the J call TRBJ1-4; 10 bases agree with TRBD1. The CDR3 covers 14 residues. The trim removed 4 bases at V and 3 bases at J, leaving 0 bases unmatched. The germline V gene encodes CDR1 SGHRS and CDR2 YFSETQ. The CDR3 nucleotides read TGCGCCAGCAGCGGGACAGGGGCTAATGAAAAACTGTTTTTT. It encodes CASSGTGANEKLFF.

The genes are TRBV19 and TRBJ2-5; D is possibly TRBD2 (6 bases). The germline gives CDR1 LNHDA, CDR2 SQIVND (reference sequence). The CDR3 is 14 amino acids. Trimming cost V 4 bases and J 7 bases, with 16 bases left between them. The CDR3 is CASSSIPSVGTQYF. The DNA of the CDR3 is TGTGCCAGTAGTAGCATACCTAGCGTAGGGACCCAGTACTTC.

This clone was observed a handful of times. This chain joins TRBV7-2 and TRBJ2-7; the match to TRBD2 covers 10 bases. Losses at the gene ends were 6 bases for V and 4 bases for J; bases not matched to a gene: 6. Germline V gene sequence: CDR1 SGHTA, CDR2 FQGNSA. The CDR3 contains 14 residues. CDR3 coding DNA: TGTGCCAGCAGATCGAGCGGGGGGGCTTACGAGCAGTACTTC. Its translation: CASRSSGGAYEQYF.

The chain uses TRBV27 and TRBJ2-2; 9 nucleotides line up with TRBD1. This CDR3 spans 17 amino acids. The trim removed 4 bases at V and 1 base at J, leaving 7 bases unmatched. Germline V gives CDR1 MNHEY, CDR2 SMNVEV (reference sequence). Here the CDR3 DNA reads TGTGCCAGCAGTTCGTCCGGGACAGGGAGGAACACCGGGGAGCTGTTTTTT. Translation: CASSSSGTGRNTGELFF.

The chain couples TRBV18 to TRBJ2-6; D is perhaps TRBD1 (5 bases). This CDR3 has 15 residues. Germline CDR1 reads KGHSH; CDR2 reads LQKENI. The V gene lost 8 bases and the J gene lost 5 bases, with 16 bases spanning the gap. The CDR3 here is CASGDRPLRANVLTF. The DNA of the CDR3 is TGTGCCAGCGGCGACAGACCTCTGAGGGCCAACGTCCTGACTTTC.

The V gene is TRBV18, the J gene TRBJ1-2; 9 nucleotides line up with TRBD1. V shed 2 bases and J 4 bases; nucleotides not matched to a gene: 8. CDR3 size: 16 residues. Germline CDR1 and CDR2: KGHSH and LQKENI. CDR3 in amino acids: CASSPSRDRAGYGYTF. CDR3 coding DNA: TGTGCCAGCTCACCAAGCCGGGACAGGGCTGGCTATGGCTACACCTTC. The whole variable domain, remainder taken from reference TRBV18 and TRBJ1-2, is NAGVMQNPRHLVRRRGQEARLRCSPMKGHSHVYWYRQLPEEGLKFMVYLQKENIIDESGMPKERFSAEFPKEGPSILRIQQVVRGDSAAYFCASSPSRDRAGYGYTFGSGTRLTVV.

The chain is built from TRBV18 and TRBJ2-1; TRBD2 matches 7 bases. The V segment lost 6 bases and the J segment 7 bases; nucleotides outside the gene matches: 12. Germline assignment: CDR1 KGHSH and CDR2 LQKENI. The length of the CDR3 is 15 residues. DNA for the CDR3: TGTGCCAGCTCGCCTCGGGGCGGGAGTTCGAATGAGCAGTTCTTC. Its protein is CASSPRGGSSNEQFF.